The clone carrying this T cell receptor (beta chain) appeared a few times. The record originates from a study of patients and donors after allogeneic stem cell transplantation. The CDR3 contains 15 residues. Germline V lookup: CDR1 SGDLS, CDR2 YYNGEE. After removal of 3 bases from V and 7 bases from J, the junction contained 11 bases not matched to a gene. In TCRdb, the RT-PCR reads were re-called with MiXCR into one record per CDR3 protein. This table holds 400,000 to 450,000 distinct CDR3 sequences, 16% found once. The chain uses TRBV9 and TRBJ2-7; 9 nucleotides align to TRBD1. The sequence was obtained from a human donor who was either an allogeneic HSCT recipient or a stem cell or donor lymphocyte infusion donor (not recorded which). It is not recorded whose cells these are; they may come from a transplant donor. The sample taken for sequencing was blood, either unsorted or a sorted T cell fraction (not recorded which). The CDR3 nucleotides read TGTGCCAGCAGCGAGACAGGGGGAGGGTTGAGGGAGCAGTACTTC. Protein sequence: CASSETGGGLREQYF.